This T cell receptor (beta chain) came from a study of early T cells in non-severe SARS-CoV-2 infection. Looking at the study overall: Sequenced bulk RNA came from whole blood that was unsorted, and chains were unpaired. Overall study results and limits: There was a bias toward anti-spike CD8 responses in VDJdb matching, which missed private and CD4 specificities.

Researchers attached unique molecular identifiers to individual cDNA molecules. Via MiXCR, TCRdb re-called the 5' RACE reads, giving one row per CDR3 protein. The sample has approximately 22,000 distinct CDR3 sequences, approximately 4.3% seen once. This clonotype has ten or more counts. Antigen: not known. The CDR3 is 15 residues long. V lost 5 bases to trimming and J lost 2 bases, with 10 bases between them. Sequencing was carried out using whole blood. This TCR was sampled from an adult who was a healthcare worker with PCR-confirmed SARS-CoV-2 infection or an uninfected control (not recorded which). V usage is TRBV12-3 or TRBV12-4 and J usage is TRBJ1-6; no definite D call. CDR3 in DNA: TGTGCCAGCAGTGTAGGAGGGCCCTATAATTCACCCCTCCACTTT. Its translation is CASSVGGPYNSPLHF.